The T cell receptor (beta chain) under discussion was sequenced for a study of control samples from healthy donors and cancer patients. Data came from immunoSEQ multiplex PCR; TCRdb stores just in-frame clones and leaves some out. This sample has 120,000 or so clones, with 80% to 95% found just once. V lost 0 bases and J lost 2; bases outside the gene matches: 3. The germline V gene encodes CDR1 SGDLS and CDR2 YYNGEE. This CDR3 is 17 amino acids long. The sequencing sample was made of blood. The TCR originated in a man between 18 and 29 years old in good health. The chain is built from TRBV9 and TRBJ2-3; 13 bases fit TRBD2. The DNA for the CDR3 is TGTGCCAGCAGCGTAGAGGGACTAGCGGGGATCACAGATACGCAGTATTTT. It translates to CASSVEGLAGITDTQYF.